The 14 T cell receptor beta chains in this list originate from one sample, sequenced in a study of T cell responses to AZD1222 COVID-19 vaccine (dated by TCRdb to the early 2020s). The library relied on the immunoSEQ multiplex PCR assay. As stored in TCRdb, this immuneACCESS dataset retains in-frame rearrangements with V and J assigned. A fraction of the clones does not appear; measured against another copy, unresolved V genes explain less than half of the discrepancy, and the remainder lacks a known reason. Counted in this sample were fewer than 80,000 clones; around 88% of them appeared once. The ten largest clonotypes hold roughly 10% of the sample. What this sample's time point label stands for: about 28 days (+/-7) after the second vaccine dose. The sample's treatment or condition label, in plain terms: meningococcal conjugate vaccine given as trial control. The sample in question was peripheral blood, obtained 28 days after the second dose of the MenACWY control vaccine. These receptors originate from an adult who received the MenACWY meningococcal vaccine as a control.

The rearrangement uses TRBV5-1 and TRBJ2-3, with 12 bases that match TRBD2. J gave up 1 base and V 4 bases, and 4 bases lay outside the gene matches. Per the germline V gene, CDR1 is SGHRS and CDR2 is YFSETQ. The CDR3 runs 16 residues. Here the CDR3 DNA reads TGCGCCAGCAGCCCGAGGACTAGCGGGGGCACAGATACGCAGTATTTT. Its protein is CASSPRTSGGTDTQYF.

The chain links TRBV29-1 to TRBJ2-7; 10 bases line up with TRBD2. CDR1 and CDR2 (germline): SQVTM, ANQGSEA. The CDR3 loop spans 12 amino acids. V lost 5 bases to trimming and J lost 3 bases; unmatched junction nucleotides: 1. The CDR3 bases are TGCAGCGTTCTAGCGGGGGTCTACGAGCAGTACTTC. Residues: CSVLAGVYEQYF.

The CDR3 sequence: CSARDEDEQFF. The CDR3 bases are TGCAGTGCTAGGGATGAGGATGAGCAGTTCTTC. The chain has TRBV20-1 and TRBJ2-1; no reliable D call. CDR1 and CDR2 (germline): DFQATT, SNEGSKA (reference sequence). The ends were cut back, 3 bases at V and 8 bases at J, with 8 bases in the middle. CDR3 length: 11 amino acids.

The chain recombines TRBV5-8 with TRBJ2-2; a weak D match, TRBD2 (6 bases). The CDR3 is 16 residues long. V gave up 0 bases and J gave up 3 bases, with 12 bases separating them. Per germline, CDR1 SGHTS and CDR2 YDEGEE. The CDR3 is CASSLVEGTDTGELFF. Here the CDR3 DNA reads TGTGCCAGCAGCTTGGTGGAGGGGACGGACACCGGGGAGCTGTTTTTT.

CDR3 protein: CASISAQGVDYGYTF. The CDR3 bases are TGTGCCAGCATTTCCGCCCAGGGGGTGGACTATGGCTACACCTTC. The chain is built from TRBV6-5 and TRBJ1-2; 7 nucleotides agree with TRBD1. The trim removed 7 bases at V and 3 bases at J, leaving 11 bases unmatched. The CDR3 is made up of 15 amino acids. Per the germline V gene, CDR1 is MNHEY and CDR2 is SVGAGI.

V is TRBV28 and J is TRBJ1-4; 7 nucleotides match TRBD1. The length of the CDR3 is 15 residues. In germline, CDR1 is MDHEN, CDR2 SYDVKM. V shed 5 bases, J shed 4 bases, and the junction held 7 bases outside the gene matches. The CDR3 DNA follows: TGTGCCAGCAGTATCCTACAGGGGTATAATGAAAAACTGTTTTTT. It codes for CASSILQGYNEKLFF.

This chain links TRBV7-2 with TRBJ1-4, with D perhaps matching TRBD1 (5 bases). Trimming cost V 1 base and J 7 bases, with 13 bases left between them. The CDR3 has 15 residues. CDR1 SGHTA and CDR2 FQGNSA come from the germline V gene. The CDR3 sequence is CASSLGQGFGEKLFF. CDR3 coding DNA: TGTGCCAGCAGCTTAGGTCAGGGCTTTGGTGAAAAACTGTTTTTT.

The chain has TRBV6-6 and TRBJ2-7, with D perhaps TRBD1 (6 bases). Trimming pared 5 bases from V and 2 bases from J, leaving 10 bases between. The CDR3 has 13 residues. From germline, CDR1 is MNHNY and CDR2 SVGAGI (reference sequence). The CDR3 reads CASSPTGTYEQYF. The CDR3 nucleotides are TGTGCCAGCAGTCCAACAGGGACCTACGAGCAGTACTTC.

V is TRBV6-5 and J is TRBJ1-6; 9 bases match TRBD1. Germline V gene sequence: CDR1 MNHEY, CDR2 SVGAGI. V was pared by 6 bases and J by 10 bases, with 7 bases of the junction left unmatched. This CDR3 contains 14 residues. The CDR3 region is CASSRDRDRSPLHF. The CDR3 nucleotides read TGTGCCAGCAGCCGGGACAGGGATAGGTCACCCCTCCACTTT.

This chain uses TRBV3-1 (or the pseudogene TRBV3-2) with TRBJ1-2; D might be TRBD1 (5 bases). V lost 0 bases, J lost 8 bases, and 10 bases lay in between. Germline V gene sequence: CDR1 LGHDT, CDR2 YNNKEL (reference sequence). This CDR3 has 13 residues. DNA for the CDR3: TGTGCCAGCAGCCAAGAGGGACCCAAAGGCTACACCTTC. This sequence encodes CASSQEGPKGYTF.

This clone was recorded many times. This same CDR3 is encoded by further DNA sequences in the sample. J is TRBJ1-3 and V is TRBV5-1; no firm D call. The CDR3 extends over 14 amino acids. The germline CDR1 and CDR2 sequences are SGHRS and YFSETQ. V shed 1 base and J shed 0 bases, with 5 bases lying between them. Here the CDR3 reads CASSLSGSGNTIYF. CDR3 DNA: TGCGCCAGCAGCTTGTCGGGCTCTGGAAACACCATATATTTT.

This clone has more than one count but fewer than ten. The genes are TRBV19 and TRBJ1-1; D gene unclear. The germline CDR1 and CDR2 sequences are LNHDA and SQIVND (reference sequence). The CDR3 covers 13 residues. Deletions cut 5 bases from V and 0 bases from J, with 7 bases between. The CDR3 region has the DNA TGTGCCAGTAGTTCGCGTGTGAACACTGAAGCTTTCTTT. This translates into CASSSRVNTEAFF.

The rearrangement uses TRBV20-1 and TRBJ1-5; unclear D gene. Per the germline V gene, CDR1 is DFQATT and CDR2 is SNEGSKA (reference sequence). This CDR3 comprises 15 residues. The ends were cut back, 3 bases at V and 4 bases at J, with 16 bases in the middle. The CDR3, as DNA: TGCAGTGCTAGTATTCACAGCCTGGGGAATCAGCCCCAGCATTTT. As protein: CSASIHSLGNQPQHF.

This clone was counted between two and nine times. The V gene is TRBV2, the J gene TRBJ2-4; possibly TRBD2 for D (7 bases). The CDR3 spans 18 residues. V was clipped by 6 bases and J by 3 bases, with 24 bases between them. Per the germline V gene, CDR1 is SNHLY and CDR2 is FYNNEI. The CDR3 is CASSPKAGTLGGKNIQYF. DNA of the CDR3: TGTGCCAGCAGCCCTAAAGCGGGGACACTTGGGGGCAAAAACATTCAGTACTTC.